Shown below are 26 T cell receptor beta chains from a single sample sequenced in a study of blood T cell repertoires in COVID-19. Profiled with immunoSEQ multiplex PCR; TCRdb holds only in-frame clones, not every one. Here the sample spans approximately 340,000 clones, more than 70% being singletons. The sample consisted of peripheral blood. These receptors all come from a man aged 30 to 45 with active or convalescent COVID-19.

The chain uses TRBV9 and TRBJ2-3; D is unclear. Deletions cut 4 bases from V and 6 bases from J, with 6 bases between. The CDR3 has 11 residues. Germline CDR1 is SGDLS and CDR2 is YYNGEE. CDR3 sequence reads: CASSSGDTQYF. The CDR3 bases are TGTGCCAGCAGCTCCGGGGATACGCAGTATTTT. The full variable domain, its missing parts supplied by reference TRBV9 and TRBJ2-3, is DSGVTQTPKHLITATGQRVTLRCSPRSGDLSVYWYQQSLDQGLQFLIQYYNGEERAKGNILERFSAQQFPDLHSELNLSSLELGDSALYFCASSSGDTQYFGPGTRLTVL.

The chain combines TRBV2 with TRBJ1-2, with D perhaps TRBD1 (5 bases). V was clipped by 6 bases and J by 7 bases, with 15 bases between them. CDR1 is SNHLY and CDR2 is FYNNEI in the germline V gene. CDR3 length: 13 residues. CDR3 DNA: TGTGCCAGCAGGTGGGGAGGGGAGTTTGGCTACACCTTC. Residues: CASRWGGEFGYTF.

This chain connects TRBV30 to TRBJ1-5; 9 bases align to TRBD1. V lost 4 bases and J lost 4; bases outside the gene matches: 5. CDR3 length equals 14 residues. Germline V gene lookup returns CDR1 GTSNPN and CDR2 SVGIG (reference sequence). CDR3 in DNA: TGTGCCTGGAAGAAGGGGACAGGGAATCAGCCCCAGCATTTT. Protein: CAWKKGTGNQPQHF.

The chain joins TRBV7-9 to TRBJ2-3; D gene ambiguous. Looked up from germline, CDR1 is SEHNR and CDR2 is FQNEAQ (reference sequence). Trimming shortened V by 5 bases and J by 7 bases, and 19 bases separated the two germline ends. This CDR3 spans 15 amino acids. Here the CDR3 reads CASSLGVVEQNTQYF. The CDR3 DNA follows: TGTGCCAGCAGCCTCGGAGTGGTAGAACAAAATACGCAGTATTTT. The whole variable domain, remainder taken from reference TRBV7-9 and TRBJ2-3, is DTGVSQNPRHKITKRGQNVTFRCDPISEHNRLYWYRQTLGQGPEFLTYFQNEAQLEKSRLLSDRFSAERPKGSFSTLEIQRTEQGDSAMYLCASSLGVVEQNTQYFGPGTRLTVL.

To note about this clone: The same CDR3 can be traced to other DNA sequences in this sample. CDR3 residues: CASRRDSNQPQHF. The CDR3 nucleotides are TGTGCCAGCAGGAGGGATAGCAATCAGCCCCAGCATTTT. The chain combines TRBV6-5 with TRBJ1-5; unclear D gene. From germline, CDR1 is MNHEY and CDR2 SVGAGI. CDR3 length: 13 amino acids. Trimming removed 6 bases at V and 0 bases at J, with 6 bases between.

The V and J genes are TRBV6-5 and TRBJ1-1, with D possibly being TRBD1 (5 bases). Trimming took off 7 bases at V and 7 bases at J, with 22 bases between the two ends. The CDR3 has 15 residues. Looked up from germline, CDR1 is MNHEY and CDR2 is SVGAGI. CDR3 protein: CASTEEGNPHFEAFF. The CDR3 coding sequence is TGTGCCAGCACCGAGGAGGGGAACCCCCACTTTGAAGCTTTCTTT.

The CDR3 protein is CASSIPAGGPYEQYF. CDR3 bases: TGTGCCAGCAGTATCCCTGCGGGAGGGCCCTACGAGCAGTACTTC. V and J are TRBV28 and TRBJ2-7, with 9 positions matching TRBD2. V lost 5 bases, J lost 2 bases, and 7 bases stayed unmatched. The CDR3 length is 15 residues. Germline values: CDR1 MDHEN, CDR2 SYDVKM.

The chain carries TRBV28 and TRBJ1-5; D is uncertain. Germline CDR1 is MDHEN and CDR2 is SYDVKM. This CDR3 has 14 residues. Trimming stripped 9 bases from V and 0 bases from J, with 12 bases between. The CDR3 nucleotides are TGTGCCAGTACCACCTACAGTAGCAATCAGCCCCAGCATTTT. Translating it yields CASTTYSSNQPQHF. Full variable domain (remainder filled in from reference TRBV28 and TRBJ1-5): DVKVTQSSRYLVKRTGEKVFLECVQDMDHENMFWYRQDPGLGLRLIYFSYDVKMKEKGDIPEGYSVSREKKERFSLILESASTNQTSMYLCASTTYSSNQPQHFGDGTRLSIL.

V gene TRBV5-6 combines with J gene TRBJ2-5; D remains ambiguous. V was pared by 5 bases and J by 5 bases, with 10 bases between. CDR3 length: 12 amino acids. The germline gives CDR1 SGHDT, CDR2 YYEEEE. CDR3 sequence reads: CASSYNGETQYF. The DNA of the CDR3 is TGTGCCAGCAGTTACAACGGGGAGACCCAGTACTTC.

The V gene is TRBV30, the J gene TRBJ1-2, with a weak D call TRBD1 (5 bases). CDR1 and CDR2 from the germline V gene are GTSNPN and SVGIG (reference sequence). With 0 bases removed from V and 9 bases from J, the gap between germline ends came to 8 bases. The CDR3 length is 11 residues. Here the CDR3 reads CAWSVGDSYTF. In DNA, the CDR3 is TGTGCCTGGAGTGTAGGGGATAGCTACACCTTC.

This clone has just a few counts. The J gene is TRBJ2-1, the V gene TRBV29-1; 8 bases are a match to TRBD2. Germline-derived CDR1 and CDR2 are SQVTM and ANQGSEA. After removal of 4 bases from V and 4 bases from J, the junction contained 12 bases not matched to a gene. The length of the CDR3 is 16 residues. The DNA of the CDR3 is TGCAGCGTTGTATCTGCGGGAGGTCCTTTTTACAATGAGCAGTTCTTC. This gives the protein CSVVSAGGPFYNEQFF.

The gene calls are TRBV5-4 and TRBJ1-3; 8 positions agree with TRBD1. V lost 5 bases, J lost 7 bases, and 5 bases stayed unmatched. This CDR3 is 13 amino acids long. CDR1 SGHNT and CDR2 YYREEE come from the germline V gene (reference sequence). CDR3 amino acids: CASRPGTGNTIYF. In DNA form, the CDR3 reads TGTGCCAGCAGACCGGGGACAGGCAACACCATATATTTT.

This clone has just one count. The chain recombines TRBV2 with TRBJ1-5; TRBD1 is a possible D gene (5 bases). Germline V gene data show CDR1 as SNHLY and CDR2 as FYNNEI. V lost 7 bases and J lost 4, with 11 bases in between. The CDR3 contains 13 residues. The CDR3 sequence: CASTGGQNQPQHF. CDR3 bases: TGTGCCAGCACGGGGGGTCAGAATCAGCCCCAGCATTTT.

Here the CDR3 DNA reads TGTGCCAGCAGTGACCGGGACAACTCCTACGAGCAGTACTTC. As protein: CASSDRDNSYEQYF. J is TRBJ2-7 and V is TRBV28; possibly TRBD1 for D (6 bases). Germline V gives CDR1 MDHEN, CDR2 SYDVKM. The CDR3 is 14 residues long. V lost 5 bases and J lost 0, with 11 bases in between.

The chain links TRBV4-2 to TRBJ1-2; D perhaps matches TRBD1 (5 bases). The CDR3 covers 13 residues. V shed 4 bases and J shed 4 bases, with 10 bases lying between them. Germline loops: CDR1 LGHNA, CDR2 YNFKEQ. The CDR3 region has the DNA TGTGCCAGCAGCCCGACAGCAGTCTATGGCTACACCTTC. This sequence encodes CASSPTAVYGYTF.

The chain carries TRBV9 and TRBJ1-3; no reliable D call. CDR1 and CDR2 from the germline V gene are SGDLS and YYNGEE. V shed 3 bases and J shed 1 base, with 8 bases lying between them. This CDR3 has 14 residues. The CDR3 bases are TGTGCCAGCAGCGCCGCCCGGTCTGGAAACACCATATATTTT. Protein product: CASSAARSGNTIYF.

This clone was found once. V is TRBV4-1 and J is TRBJ1-5, with 7 nucleotides matching TRBD1. Germline assignment: CDR1 MGHRA and CDR2 YSYEKL. The CDR3 covers 13 residues. V gave up 4 bases and J gave up 4 bases; unmatched junction bases: 1. In DNA form, the CDR3 reads TGCGCCAGCAGCCGGGACAGAAATCAGCCCCAGCATTTT. Translating gives CASSRDRNQPQHF.

Written as DNA, the CDR3 is TGCGCCAGCAGCGGACTAGCGGGCACAGATACGCAGTATTTT. It translates to CASSGLAGTDTQYF. This chain uses TRBV5-1 with TRBJ2-3; TRBD2 matches at 10 bases. Trimming at V came to 4 bases and at J to 1 base, leaving 0 bases not matched to a gene. This CDR3 is 14 amino acids long. The germline V gene has CDR1 SGHRS and CDR2 YFSETQ.

The chain uses TRBV18 and TRBJ2-6, with 8 bases aligning to TRBD2. Germline loops: CDR1 KGHSH, CDR2 LQKENI. With 3 bases clipped from V and 1 base from J, the junction kept 8 bases outside the gene matches. The CDR3 has 18 residues. This CDR3 is CASSPRGGAQSGANVLTF. CDR3 nucleotides: TGTGCCAGCTCACCCCGGGGGGGAGCCCAATCTGGGGCCAACGTCCTGACTTTC.

The chain has TRBV6-1 and TRBJ2-7; the D gene is possibly TRBD2 (6 bases). Germline CDR1 and CDR2: MNHNS and SASEGT. The V end lost 3 bases, the J end lost 4 bases, and 13 bases lay between the germline ends. This CDR3 contains 14 residues. This chain's CDR3 is CASSEPGLPYEQYF. Here the CDR3 DNA reads TGTGCCAGCAGTGAGCCGGGACTCCCGTACGAGCAGTACTTC.

J is TRBJ2-2 and V is TRBV4-3; TRBD2 agrees at 10 bases. This CDR3 has 16 residues. Germline CDR1 and CDR2: LGHNA and YSLEER. Unmatched junction bases numbered 8, after V lost 5 bases and J lost 5 bases. The CDR3 DNA is TGCGCCAGCAGCAGACTAGCGGGCCCGGGAACCGGGGAGCTGTTTTTT. It yields the protein CASSRLAGPGTGELFF.

V usage is TRBV4-1 and J usage is TRBJ1-1, with no clear D. Per germline, CDR1 MGHRA and CDR2 YSYEKL. The CDR3 sequence is 10 residues long. V was pared by 5 bases and J by 8 bases, with 6 bases between. In DNA form, the CDR3 reads TGCGCCAGCAGCGCCAGAGAAGCTTTCTTT. It specifies CASSAREAFF.

Here the CDR3 DNA reads TGTGCCAGTAGTTTAGGACAGCTCAATGAGCAGTTCTTC. This gives the protein CASSLGQLNEQFF. The chain employs TRBV19 and TRBJ2-1; possible D gene TRBD1, 6 bases. There are 13 residues in the CDR3. Trimming removed 5 bases at V and 6 bases at J, with 11 bases between. Germline V gene sequence: CDR1 LNHDA, CDR2 SQIVND (reference sequence). The entire variable domain, with the rest obtained from reference TRBV19 and TRBJ2-1, is as follows: DGGITQSPKYLFRKEGQNVTLSCEQNLNHDAMYWYRQDPGQGLRLIYYSQIVNDFQKGDIAEGYSVSREKKESFPLTVTSAQKNPTAFYLCASSLGQLNEQFFGPGTRLTVL.

The gene calls are TRBV19 and TRBJ2-1; 9 nucleotides agree with TRBD1. Trimming at V came to 5 bases and at J to 8 bases, leaving 10 bases not matched to a gene. This CDR3 spans 15 amino acids. CDR1 LNHDA and CDR2 SQIVND come from the germline V gene (reference sequence). The CDR3 protein is CASSAPGQGKDEQFF. The CDR3 bases are TGTGCCAGTAGTGCCCCGGGACAGGGAAAGGATGAGCAGTTCTTC.

As concerns this clone: The same CDR3 is also encoded by other DNA sequences in this sample. J is TRBJ2-5 and V is TRBV9; no clear D gene. This CDR3 region has 14 residues. CDR1 SGDLS and CDR2 YYNGEE come from the germline V gene. Trimming took off 0 bases at V and 2 bases at J, with 8 bases between the two ends. CDR3 sequence reads: CASSVGGSQETQYF. Written as DNA, the CDR3 is TGTGCCAGCAGCGTAGGCGGTTCACAAGAGACCCAGTACTTC.

The J gene is TRBJ1-1, the V gene TRBV19; possible D gene TRBD1, 6 bases. Germline loops: CDR1 LNHDA, CDR2 SQIVND (reference sequence). The CDR3 is 20 amino acids. Trimming stripped 3 bases from V and 5 bases from J, with 31 bases between. The CDR3 protein is CASSMNPMGLEVGGWTEAFF. CDR3 sequence (DNA): TGTGCCAGTAGTATGAACCCTATGGGATTGGAGGTAGGGGGATGGACTGAAGCTTTCTTT.